At least ten counts were recorded for the clone carrying this T cell receptor beta chain. Its antigen is unidentified. The read gets to within 3 residues of the CDR3 end, and the germline J gene fills in the rest. Germline CDR1 and CDR2: SQVTM and ANQGSEA. This CDR3 has 11 amino acids. V was clipped by 7 bases and J by 6 bases, with 12 bases between them. This record comes from a study of T cell clonality in common variable immunodeficiency. The study, taken as a whole, reports: T cell subpopulation sequencing would be needed to explain CVID clonality. Reportedly, TCR beta sequences from common variable immunodeficiency showed fewer deletions and N-nucleotide insertions.

Generated by immunoSEQ multiplex PCR, the TCRdb table keeps only in-frame clones and is missing some. The record shows about 40,000 clones for this sample, with no singletons present. The clonotype was recovered from a person between 18 and 75 years old in good health. The chain carries TRBV29-1 and TRBJ1-1; D might be TRBD1 (5 bases). Sequencing input: peripheral blood mononuclear cells. The CDR3 DNA, read in part, is TGCAGCGAGCAAACAGGTTCTGAA. Translation gives CSEQTGSE. The full CDR3 is CSEQTGSEAFF. The variable domain in full, completed from reference TRBV29-1 and TRBJ1-1, reads SAVISQKPSRDICQRGTSLTIQCQVDSQVTMMFWYRQQPGQSLTLIATANQGSEATYESGFVIDKFPISRPNLTFSTLTVSNMSPEDSSIYLCSEQTGSEAFFGQGTRLTVV.